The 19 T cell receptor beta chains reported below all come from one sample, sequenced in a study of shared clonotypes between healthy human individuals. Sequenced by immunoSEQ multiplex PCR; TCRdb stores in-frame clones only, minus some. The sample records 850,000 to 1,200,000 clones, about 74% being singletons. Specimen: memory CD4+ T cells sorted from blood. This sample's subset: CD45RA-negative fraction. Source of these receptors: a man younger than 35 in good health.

This CDR3 reads CASSSNIEQFF. The CDR3 region has the DNA TGTGCCAGCAGCTCGAATATTGAGCAGTTCTTC. The chain joins TRBV5-6 to TRBJ2-1; D is unclear. The CDR3 runs 11 residues. V lost 3 bases and J lost 9, with 7 bases in between. In germline, CDR1 is SGHDT, CDR2 YYEEEE.

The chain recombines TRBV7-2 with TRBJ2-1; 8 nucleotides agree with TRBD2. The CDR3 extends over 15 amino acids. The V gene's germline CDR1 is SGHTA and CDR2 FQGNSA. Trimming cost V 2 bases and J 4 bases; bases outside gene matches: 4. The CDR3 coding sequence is TGTGCCAGCAGCTTAACTAGCGGCCCTTACAATGAGCAGTTCTTC. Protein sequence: CASSLTSGPYNEQFF.

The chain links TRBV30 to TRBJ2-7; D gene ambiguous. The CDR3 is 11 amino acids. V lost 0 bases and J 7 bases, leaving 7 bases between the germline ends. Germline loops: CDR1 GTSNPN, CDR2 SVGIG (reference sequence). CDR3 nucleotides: TGTGCCTGGAGTGTACTGAAAGAGCAGTACTTC. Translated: CAWSVLKEQYF.

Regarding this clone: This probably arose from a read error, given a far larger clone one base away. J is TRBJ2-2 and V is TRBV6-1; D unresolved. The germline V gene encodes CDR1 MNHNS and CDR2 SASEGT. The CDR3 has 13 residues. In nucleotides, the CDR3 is TGTGCCGGCAGTATACAGAACACCGGGGAGCTGTTTTTT. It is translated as CAGSIQNTGELFF.

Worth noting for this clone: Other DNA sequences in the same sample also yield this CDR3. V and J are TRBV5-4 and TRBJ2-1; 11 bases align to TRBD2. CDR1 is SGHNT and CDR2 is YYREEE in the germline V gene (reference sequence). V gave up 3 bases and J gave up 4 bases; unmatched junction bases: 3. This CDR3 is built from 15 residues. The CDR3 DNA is TGTGCCAGCAGCTCCGGGACTAGCGGATACAATGAGCAGTTCTTC. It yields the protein CASSSGTSGYNEQFF.

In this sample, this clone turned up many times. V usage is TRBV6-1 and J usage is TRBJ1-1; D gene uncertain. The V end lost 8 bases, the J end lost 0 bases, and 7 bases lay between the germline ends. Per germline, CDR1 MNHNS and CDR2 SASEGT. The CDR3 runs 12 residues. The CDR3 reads CASGLMNTEAFF. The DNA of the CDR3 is TGTGCCAGCGGACTGATGAACACTGAAGCTTTCTTT.

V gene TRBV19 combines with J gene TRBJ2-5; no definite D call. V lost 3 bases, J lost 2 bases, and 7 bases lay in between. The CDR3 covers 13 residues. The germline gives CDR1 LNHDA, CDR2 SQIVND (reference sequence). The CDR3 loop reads CASSMTPQETQYF. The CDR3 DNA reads TGTGCCAGTAGTATGACCCCTCAAGAGACCCAGTACTTC.

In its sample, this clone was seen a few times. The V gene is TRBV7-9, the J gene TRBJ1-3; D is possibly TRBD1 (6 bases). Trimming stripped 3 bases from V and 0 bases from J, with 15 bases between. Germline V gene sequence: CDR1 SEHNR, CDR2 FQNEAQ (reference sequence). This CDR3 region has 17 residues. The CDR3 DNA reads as TGTGCCAGCAGCTTTCGTATATGGGGGGCCTCTGGAAACACCATATATTTT. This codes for CASSFRIWGASGNTIYF.

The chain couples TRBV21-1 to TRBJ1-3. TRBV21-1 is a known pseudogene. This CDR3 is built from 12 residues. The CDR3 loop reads CASSLSGNTIYF. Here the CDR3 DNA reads TGTGCCAGCAGCTTGTCTGGAAACACCATATATTTT.

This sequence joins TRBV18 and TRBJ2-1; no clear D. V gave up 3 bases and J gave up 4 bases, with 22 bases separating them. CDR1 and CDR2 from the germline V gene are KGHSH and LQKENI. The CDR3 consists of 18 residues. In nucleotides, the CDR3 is TGTGCCAGCTCACCGCCACTTTTGACGTACCCGAAGTACAATGAGCAGTTCTTC. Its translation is CASSPPLLTYPKYNEQFF. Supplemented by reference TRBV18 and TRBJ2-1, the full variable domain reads NAGVMQNPRHLVRRRGQEARLRCSPMKGHSHVYWYRQLPEEGLKFMVYLQKENIIDESGMPKERFSAEFPKEGPSILRIQQVVRGDSAAYFCASSPPLLTYPKYNEQFFGPGTRLTVL.

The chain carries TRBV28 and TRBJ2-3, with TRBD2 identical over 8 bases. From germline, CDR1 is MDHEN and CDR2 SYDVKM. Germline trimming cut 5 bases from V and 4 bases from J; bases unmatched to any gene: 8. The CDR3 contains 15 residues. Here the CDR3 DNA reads TGTGCCAGCAGTCCCGGGGGGGCGAGTGCAGATACGCAGTATTTT. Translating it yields CASSPGGASADTQYF.

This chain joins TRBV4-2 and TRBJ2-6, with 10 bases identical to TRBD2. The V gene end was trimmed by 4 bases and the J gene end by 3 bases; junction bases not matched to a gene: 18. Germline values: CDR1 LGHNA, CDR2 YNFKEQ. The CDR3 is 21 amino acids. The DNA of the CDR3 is TGTGCCAGCAGCCTACCGGGCTCTAGCGGGAGTAGATCTCGTGGGGCCAACGTCCTGACTTTC. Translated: CASSLPGSSGSRSRGANVLTF.

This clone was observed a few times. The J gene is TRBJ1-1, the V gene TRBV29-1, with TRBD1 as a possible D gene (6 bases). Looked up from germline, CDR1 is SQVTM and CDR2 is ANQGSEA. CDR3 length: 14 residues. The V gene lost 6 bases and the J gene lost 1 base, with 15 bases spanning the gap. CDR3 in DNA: TGCAGCGTCAATGTACAGGGTGGGAACACTGAAGCTTTCTTT. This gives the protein CSVNVQGGNTEAFF.

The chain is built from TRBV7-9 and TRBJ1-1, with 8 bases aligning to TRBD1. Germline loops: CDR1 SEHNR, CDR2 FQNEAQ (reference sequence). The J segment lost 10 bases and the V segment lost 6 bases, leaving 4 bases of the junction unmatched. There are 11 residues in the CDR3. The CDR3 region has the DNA TGTGCCAGCAGTCCGGACAGGGCAGCTTTCTTT. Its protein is CASSPDRAAFF.

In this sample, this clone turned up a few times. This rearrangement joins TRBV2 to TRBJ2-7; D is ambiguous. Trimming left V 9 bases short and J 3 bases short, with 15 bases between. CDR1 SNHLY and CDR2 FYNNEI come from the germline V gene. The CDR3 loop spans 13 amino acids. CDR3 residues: CASKARSLYEQYF. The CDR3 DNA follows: TGTGCCAGTAAAGCCAGGAGTCTCTACGAGCAGTACTTC.

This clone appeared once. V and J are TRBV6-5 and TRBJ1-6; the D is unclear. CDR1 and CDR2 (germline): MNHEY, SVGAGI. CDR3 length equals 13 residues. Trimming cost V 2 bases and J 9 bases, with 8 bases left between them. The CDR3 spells CASSYPGSSPLHF. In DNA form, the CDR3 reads TGTGCCAGCAGTTACCCCGGTAGTTCACCCCTCCACTTT.

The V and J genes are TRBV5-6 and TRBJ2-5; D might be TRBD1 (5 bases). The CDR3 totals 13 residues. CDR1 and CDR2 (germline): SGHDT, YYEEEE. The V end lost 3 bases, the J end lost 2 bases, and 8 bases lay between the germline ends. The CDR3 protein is CASSSTDQETQYF. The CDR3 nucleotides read TGTGCCAGCAGCTCGACAGATCAAGAGACCCAGTACTTC.

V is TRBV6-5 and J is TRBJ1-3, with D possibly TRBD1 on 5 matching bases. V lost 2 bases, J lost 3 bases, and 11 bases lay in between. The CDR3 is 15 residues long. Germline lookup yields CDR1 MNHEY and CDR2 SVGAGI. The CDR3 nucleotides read TGTGCCAGCAGTTACGGGGGAGGGGTTGGAAACACCATATATTTT. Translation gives CASSYGGGVGNTIYF.

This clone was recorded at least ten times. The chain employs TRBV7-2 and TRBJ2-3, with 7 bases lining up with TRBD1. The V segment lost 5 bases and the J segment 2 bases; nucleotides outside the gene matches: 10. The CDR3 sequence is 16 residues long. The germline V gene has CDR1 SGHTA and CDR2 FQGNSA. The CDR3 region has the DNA TGTGCCAGCAGCGTAGAGGGGGCAGTTATCACAGATACGCAGTATTTT. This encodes CASSVEGAVITDTQYF.